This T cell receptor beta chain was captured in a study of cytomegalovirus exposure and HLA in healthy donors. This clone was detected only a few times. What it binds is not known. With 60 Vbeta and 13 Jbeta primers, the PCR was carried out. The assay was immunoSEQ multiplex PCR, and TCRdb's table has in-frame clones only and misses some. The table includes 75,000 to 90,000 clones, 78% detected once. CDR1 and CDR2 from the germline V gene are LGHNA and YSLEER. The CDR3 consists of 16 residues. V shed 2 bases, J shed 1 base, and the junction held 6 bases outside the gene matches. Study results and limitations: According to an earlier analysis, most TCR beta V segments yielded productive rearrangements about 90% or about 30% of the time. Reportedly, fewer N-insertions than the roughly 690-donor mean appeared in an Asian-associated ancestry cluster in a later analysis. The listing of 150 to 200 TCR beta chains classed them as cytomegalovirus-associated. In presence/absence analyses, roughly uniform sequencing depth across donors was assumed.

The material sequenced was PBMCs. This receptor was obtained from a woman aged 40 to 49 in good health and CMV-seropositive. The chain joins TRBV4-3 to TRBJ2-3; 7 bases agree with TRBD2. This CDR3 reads CASSQRLADRTDTQYF. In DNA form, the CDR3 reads TGCGCCAGCAGCCAACGGCTAGCGGACCGCACAGATACGCAGTATTTT.